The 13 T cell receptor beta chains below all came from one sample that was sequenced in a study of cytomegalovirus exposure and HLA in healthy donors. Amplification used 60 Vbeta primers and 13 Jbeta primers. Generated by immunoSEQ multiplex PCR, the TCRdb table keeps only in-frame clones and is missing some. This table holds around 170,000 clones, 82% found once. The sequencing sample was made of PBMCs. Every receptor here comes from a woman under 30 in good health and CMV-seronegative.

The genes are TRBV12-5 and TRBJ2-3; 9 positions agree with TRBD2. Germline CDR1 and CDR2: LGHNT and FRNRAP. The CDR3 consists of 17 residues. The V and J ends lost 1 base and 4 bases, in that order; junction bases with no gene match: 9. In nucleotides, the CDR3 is TGTGCTAGTGGTTTGGCCACCGGGACTAGCTTCGCAGATACGCAGTATTTT. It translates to CASGLATGTSFADTQYF.

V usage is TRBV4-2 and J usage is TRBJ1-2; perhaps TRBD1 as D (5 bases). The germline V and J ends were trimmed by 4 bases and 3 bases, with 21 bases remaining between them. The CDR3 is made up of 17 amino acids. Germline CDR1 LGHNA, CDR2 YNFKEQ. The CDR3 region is CASSRSGFWGEDYGYTF. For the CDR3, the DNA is TGTGCCAGCAGCCGGAGCGGCTTTTGGGGGGAAGACTATGGCTACACCTTC.

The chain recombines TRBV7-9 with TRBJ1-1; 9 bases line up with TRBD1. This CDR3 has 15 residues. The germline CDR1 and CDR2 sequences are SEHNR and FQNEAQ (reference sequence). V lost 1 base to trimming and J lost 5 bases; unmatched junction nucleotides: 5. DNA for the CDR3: TGTGCCAGCAGCTTAGAGACAGGGGGTTTTACTGAAGCTTTCTTT. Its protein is CASSLETGGFTEAFF.

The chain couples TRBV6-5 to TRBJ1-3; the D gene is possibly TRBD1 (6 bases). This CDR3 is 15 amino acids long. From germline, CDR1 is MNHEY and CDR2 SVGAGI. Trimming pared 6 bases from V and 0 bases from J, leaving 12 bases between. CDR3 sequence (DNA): TGTGCCAGCAGATTGGACAGTAACTCTGGAAACACCATATATTTT. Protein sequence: CASRLDSNSGNTIYF.

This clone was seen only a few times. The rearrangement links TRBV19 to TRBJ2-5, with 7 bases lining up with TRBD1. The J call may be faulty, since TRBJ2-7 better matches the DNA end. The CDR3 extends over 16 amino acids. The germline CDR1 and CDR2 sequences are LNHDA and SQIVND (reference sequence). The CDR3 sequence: CASSPGPGTAKYEQYF. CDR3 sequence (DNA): TGTGCCAGTAGTCCGGGACCCGGGACAGCCAAATACGAGCAGTACTTC.

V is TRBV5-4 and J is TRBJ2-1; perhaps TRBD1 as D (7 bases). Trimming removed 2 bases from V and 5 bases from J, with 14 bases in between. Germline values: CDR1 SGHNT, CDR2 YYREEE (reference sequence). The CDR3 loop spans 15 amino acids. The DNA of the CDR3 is TGTGCCAGCAGCTTCAGCAGGGGGACTCACAATGAGCAGTTCTTC. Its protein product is CASSFSRGTHNEQFF.

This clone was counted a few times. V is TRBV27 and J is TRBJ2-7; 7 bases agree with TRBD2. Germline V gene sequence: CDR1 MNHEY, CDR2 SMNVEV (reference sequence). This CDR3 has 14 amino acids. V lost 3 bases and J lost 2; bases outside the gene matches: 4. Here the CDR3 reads CASSFGTTPYEQYF. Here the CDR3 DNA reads TGTGCCAGCAGTTTCGGGACTACCCCCTACGAGCAGTACTTC.

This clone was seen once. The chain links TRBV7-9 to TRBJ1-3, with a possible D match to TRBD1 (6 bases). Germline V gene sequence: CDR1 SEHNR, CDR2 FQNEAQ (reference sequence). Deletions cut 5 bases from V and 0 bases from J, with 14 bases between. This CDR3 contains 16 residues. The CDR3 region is CASSPLQGFSGNTIYF. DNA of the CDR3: TGTGCCAGCAGCCCCTTGCAGGGGTTCTCTGGAAACACCATATATTTT.

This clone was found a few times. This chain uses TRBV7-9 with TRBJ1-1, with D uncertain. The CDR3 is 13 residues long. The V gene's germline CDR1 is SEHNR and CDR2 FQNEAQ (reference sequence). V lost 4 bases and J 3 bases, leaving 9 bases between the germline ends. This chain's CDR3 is CASSWRADTEAFF. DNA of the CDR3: TGTGCCAGCAGCTGGAGGGCTGACACTGAAGCTTTCTTT.

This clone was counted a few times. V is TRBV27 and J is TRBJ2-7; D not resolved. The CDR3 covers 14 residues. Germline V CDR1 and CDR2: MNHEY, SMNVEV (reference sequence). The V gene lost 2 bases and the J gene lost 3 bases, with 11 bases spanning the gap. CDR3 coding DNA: TGTGCCAGCAGTTTAACATTCGAAGACTACGAGCAGTACTTC. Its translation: CASSLTFEDYEQYF.

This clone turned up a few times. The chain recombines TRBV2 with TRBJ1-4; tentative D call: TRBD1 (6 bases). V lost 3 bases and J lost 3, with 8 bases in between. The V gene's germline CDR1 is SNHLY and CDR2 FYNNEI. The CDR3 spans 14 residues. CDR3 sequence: CASSDQGSNEKLFF. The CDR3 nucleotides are TGTGCCAGCAGTGACCAGGGGTCTAATGAAAAACTGTTTTTT.

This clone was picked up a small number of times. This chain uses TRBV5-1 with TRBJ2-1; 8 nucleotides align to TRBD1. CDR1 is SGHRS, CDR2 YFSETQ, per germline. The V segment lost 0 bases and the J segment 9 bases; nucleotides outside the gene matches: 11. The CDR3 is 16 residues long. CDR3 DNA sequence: TGCGCCAGCAGCTTGGCCCAAGGGACAGGTAGCAGTGAGCAGTTCTTC. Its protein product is CASSLAQGTGSSEQFF.

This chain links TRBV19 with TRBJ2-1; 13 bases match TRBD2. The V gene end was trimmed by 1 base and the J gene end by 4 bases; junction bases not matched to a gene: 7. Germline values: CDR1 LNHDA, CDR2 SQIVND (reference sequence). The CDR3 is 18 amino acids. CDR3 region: CASSIAGTSGILYNEQFF. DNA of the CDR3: TGTGCCAGTAGTATAGCAGGGACTAGCGGGATCCTTTACAATGAGCAGTTCTTC.